The rows below give T cell receptor beta chains drawn from one sample of a study of chemoradiotherapy in HPV16-positive cancers. Here immunoSEQ multiplex PCR was the method, and the copy in TCRdb shows in-frame clones only, minus some. The table has approximately 28,000 clones, 90% to 95% seen once. Sequences were derived from blood, sampled from a patient who underwent chemoradiotherapy. These receptors were collected from a human donor with HPV-associated anogenital cancer. CDR3s include the opening cysteine and the closing phenylalanine or tryptophan. A D gene is named only where the DNA matches it firmly. Expanded clones get a size class; other rows say once, few or many, or leave the size out.

CDR3aa: CASSHVNAGAPSSGANVLTF
CDR3nt: TGCGCCAGCAGCCACGTAAATGCGGGGGCTCCTAGCTCTGGGGCCAACGTCCTGACTTTC
d_gene: NA
j_gene: TRBJ2-6
abundance: NA
v_gene: TRBV4-1

CDR3aa: CASNTANYGYTF
CDR3nt: TGTGCCAGTAATACAGCTAACTATGGCTACACCTTC
d_gene: NA
j_gene: TRBJ1-2
abundance: NA
v_gene: TRBV19

CDR3aa: CASSFRTGLQETQYF
CDR3nt: TGTGCCAGCAGCTTTAGGACAGGCCTCCAAGAGACCCAGTACTTC
d_gene: TRBD1
j_gene: TRBJ2-5
abundance: NA
v_gene: TRBV7-6

CDR3aa: CASSLEGTSGNEQFF
CDR3nt: TGTGCCAGCAGCTTAGAGGGGACTAGCGGTAATGAGCAGTTCTTC
d_gene: TRBD2
j_gene: TRBJ2-1
abundance: NA
v_gene: TRBV7-9

CDR3aa: CASKVLGDRTNYGYTF
CDR3nt: TGTGCCAGCAAAGTACTAGGGGACAGAACTAACTATGGCTACACCTTC
d_gene: TRBD1
j_gene: TRBJ1-2
abundance: once
v_gene: TRBV28

CDR3aa: CASRKGSTNEKLFF
CDR3nt: TGTGCCAGCAGGAAGGGTTCAACTAATGAAAAACTGTTTTTT
d_gene: NA
j_gene: TRBJ1-4
abundance: NA
v_gene: TRBV6-1

CDR3aa: CASSPTGGYTEAFF
CDR3nt: TGTGCCAGCAGTCCTACGGGGGGTTACACTGAAGCTTTCTTT
d_gene: NA
j_gene: TRBJ1-1
abundance: NA
v_gene: TRBV27

CDR3aa: CASSLDRGSYNEQFF
CDR3nt: TGTGCCAGCAGCCTAGACAGGGGCTCCTACAATGAGCAGTTCTTC
d_gene: TRBD1
j_gene: TRBJ2-1
abundance: NA
v_gene: TRBV7-3

CDR3aa: CASSPPERTDTQYF
CDR3nt: TGTGCCAGCTCACCACCGGAGAGAACAGATACGCAGTATTTT
d_gene: NA
j_gene: TRBJ2-3
abundance: NA
v_gene: TRBV18

CDR3aa: CASSPRDRRTDTQYF
CDR3nt: TGCGCCAGCAGCCCCCGGGACCGCCGCACAGATACGCAGTATTTT
d_gene: NA
j_gene: TRBJ2-3
abundance: NA
v_gene: TRBV4-3

CDR3aa: CASSLDRGWTGELFF
CDR3nt: TGTGCCAGCAGCCTGGACAGGGGTTGGACCGGGGAGCTGTTTTTT
d_gene: TRBD1
j_gene: TRBJ2-2
abundance: NA
v_gene: TRBV14

CDR3aa: CASSLTRGGHGEQFF
CDR3nt: TGTGCCAGCAGCTTAACCCGGGGAGGGCATGGTGAGCAGTTCTTC
d_gene: TRBD2
j_gene: TRBJ2-1
abundance: NA
v_gene: TRBV7-2

CDR3aa: CASSPSGTRGGELFF
CDR3nt: TGTGCCAGCTCACCTTCCGGGACTAGAGGAGGGGAGCTGTTTTTT
d_gene: TRBD2
j_gene: TRBJ2-2
abundance: NA
v_gene: TRBV18

CDR3aa: CASSLVLIAGGLGANVLTF
CDR3nt: TGCGCCAGCAGCTTGGTCCTGATAGCGGGGGGGCTAGGGGCCAACGTCCTGACTTTC
d_gene: TRBD2
j_gene: TRBJ2-6
abundance: NA
v_gene: TRBV5-1

CDR3aa: CAISPGVGPYEQYF
CDR3nt: TGTGCCATCAGTCCGGGGGTTGGCCCCTACGAGCAGTACTTC
d_gene: NA
j_gene: TRBJ2-7
abundance: NA
v_gene: TRBV10-3

CDR3aa: CAIRLPARPYGYTF
CDR3nt: TGTGCCATCAGGTTACCGGCGAGGCCCTATGGCTACACCTTC
d_gene: NA
j_gene: TRBJ1-2
abundance: NA
v_gene: TRBV10-3

CDR3aa: CASSLANSEAFF
CDR3nt: TGTGCCAGCAGCTTAGCAAATTCTGAAGCTTTCTTT
d_gene: NA
j_gene: TRBJ1-1
abundance: NA
v_gene: TRBV7-1

CDR3aa: CASSSLLNNEQFF
CDR3nt: TGTGCCAGCAGCTCCTTGTTGAACAATGAGCAGTTCTTC
d_gene: NA
j_gene: TRBJ2-1
abundance: NA
v_gene: TRBV11-3

CDR3aa: CSVEAPHGNTGELFF
CDR3nt: TGCAGCGTTGAAGCCCCCCACGGAAACACCGGGGAGCTGTTTTTT
d_gene: NA
j_gene: TRBJ2-2
abundance: once
v_gene: TRBV29-1

CDR3aa: CAWNPTPGAGGYTF
CDR3nt: TGTGCCTGGAACCCGACACCAGGTGCGGGTGGCTACACCTTC
d_gene: NA
j_gene: TRBJ1-2
abundance: NA
v_gene: TRBV30

CDR3aa: CASSLQGAGTDTQYF
CDR3nt: TGTGCCAGCAGCTTACAGGGGGCAGGCACAGATACGCAGTATTTT
d_gene: TRBD1
j_gene: TRBJ2-3
abundance: NA
v_gene: TRBV7-8

CDR3aa: CASSLGDLQETQYF
CDR3nt: TGCGCCAGCAGCTTGGGAGACCTCCAAGAGACCCAGTACTTC
d_gene: NA
j_gene: TRBJ2-5
abundance: NA
v_gene: TRBV5-1

CDR3aa: CAWSVWRTSGRAGTGELFF
CDR3nt: TGTGCCTGGAGTGTATGGCGGACTAGCGGGAGGGCCGGCACCGGGGAGCTGTTTTTT
d_gene: TRBD2
j_gene: TRBJ2-2
abundance: NA
v_gene: TRBV30

CDR3aa: CASSLLTGNGYTF
CDR3nt: TGTGCCAGCAGCCTACTGACAGGGAACGGCTACACCTTC
d_gene: TRBD1
j_gene: TRBJ1-2
abundance: NA
v_gene: TRBV6-5

CDR3aa: CASSGELGTQYF
CDR3nt: TGTGCCAGCAGCGGGGAATTGGGGACCCAGTACTTC
d_gene: NA
j_gene: TRBJ2-5
abundance: NA
v_gene: TRBV28

CDR3aa: CASSQDLFGLARGEQYF
CDR3nt: TGCGCCAGCAGCCAAGATCTTTTCGGACTAGCTCGTGGGGAGCAGTACTTC
d_gene: TRBD2
j_gene: TRBJ2-7
abundance: NA
v_gene: TRBV4-1

CDR3aa: CASSLAWGEQYF
CDR3nt: TGTGCCAGCAGCTTGGCCTGGGGCGAGCAGTACTTC
d_gene: NA
j_gene: TRBJ2-7
abundance: NA
v_gene: TRBV5-6

CDR3aa: CASSFSTGTNTEAFF
CDR3nt: TGTGCCAGCAGCTTTAGTACAGGGACTAACACTGAAGCTTTCTTT
d_gene: NA
j_gene: TRBJ1-1
abundance: NA
v_gene: TRBV5-4

CDR3aa: CASTLTRTGGATNEKLFF
CDR3nt: TGTGCCAGCACCCTAACCCGGACGGGGGGTGCAACTAATGAAAAACTGTTTTTT
d_gene: NA
j_gene: TRBJ1-4
abundance: NA
v_gene: TRBV2

CDR3aa: CASSLQGANEKLFF
CDR3nt: TGTGCCAGCAGCTTGCAGGGAGCTAATGAAAAACTGTTTTTT
d_gene: NA
j_gene: TRBJ1-4
abundance: once
v_gene: TRBV5-4

CDR3aa: CASSFGQGGAGVVTDTQYF
CDR3nt: TGCGCCAGCAGCTTTGGACAGGGGGGAGCGGGAGTGGTCACAGATACGCAGTATTTT
d_gene: TRBD1
j_gene: TRBJ2-3
abundance: once
v_gene: TRBV5-1

CDR3aa: CASSPDSYGYTF
CDR3nt: TGTGCCAGCAGCCCGGACAGCTATGGCTACACCTTC
d_gene: NA
j_gene: TRBJ1-2
abundance: once
v_gene: TRBV5-4

CDR3aa: CASSHSGQITGELFF
CDR3nt: TGTGCCAGCAGTCATAGCGGGCAAATCACCGGGGAGCTGTTTTTT
d_gene: TRBD2
j_gene: TRBJ2-2
abundance: NA
v_gene: TRBV28

CDR3aa: CASGSRSYNSPLHF
CDR3nt: TGTGCCAGCGGGAGTAGGTCCTATAATTCACCCCTCCACTTT
d_gene: NA
j_gene: TRBJ1-6
abundance: NA
v_gene: TRBV6-5

CDR3aa: CASSPQGAHYGYTF
CDR3nt: TGTGCCAGCAGCCCCCAGGGGGCTCACTATGGCTACACCTTC
d_gene: TRBD1
j_gene: TRBJ1-2
abundance: few
v_gene: TRBV5-6

CDR3aa: CASSLGGQLNQYF
CDR3nt: TGCGCCAGCAGCTTGGGTGGACAGCTCAACCAGTACTTC
d_gene: NA
j_gene: TRBJ2-7
abundance: NA
v_gene: TRBV5-1

CDR3aa: CASSLDSGSYNEQFF
CDR3nt: TGTGCCAGCAGCTTGGACTCTGGCTCCTACAATGAGCAGTTCTTC
d_gene: NA
j_gene: TRBJ2-1
abundance: NA
v_gene: TRBV7-9

CDR3aa: CASSGLSNEKLFF
CDR3nt: TGTGCCAGCAGTGGACTGAGTAATGAAAAACTGTTTTTT
d_gene: NA
j_gene: TRBJ1-4
abundance: NA
v_gene: TRBV6-1

CDR3aa: CASSSSGGGYEQYF
CDR3nt: TGCGCCAGCAGCTCCTCCGGGGGCGGATACGAGCAGTACTTC
d_gene: NA
j_gene: TRBJ2-7
abundance: NA
v_gene: TRBV5-1

CDR3aa: CAISRQELNTEAFF
CDR3nt: TGTGCCATCAGTCGACAGGAGTTGAACACTGAAGCTTTCTTT
d_gene: NA
j_gene: TRBJ1-1
abundance: NA
v_gene: TRBV10-3

CDR3aa: CASSLPDTGELFF
CDR3nt: TGTGCCAGCAGCTTACCGGACACCGGGGAGCTGTTTTTT
d_gene: NA
j_gene: TRBJ2-2
abundance: few
v_gene: TRBV7-8

CDR3aa: CATSRVYNQPQHF
CDR3nt: TGTGCCACCAGCAGGGTGTACAATCAGCCCCAGCATTTT
d_gene: NA
j_gene: TRBJ1-5
abundance: NA
v_gene: TRBV15

CDR3aa: CASSILQGNQPQHF
CDR3nt: TGTGCCAGTAGTATATTACAGGGCAATCAGCCCCAGCATTTT
d_gene: NA
j_gene: TRBJ1-5
abundance: NA
v_gene: TRBV19

CDR3aa: CASSLAGPGYTF
CDR3nt: TGTGCCAGCAGCTTGGCTGGTCCGGGCTACACCTTC
d_gene: NA
j_gene: TRBJ1-2
abundance: NA
v_gene: TRBV5-6

CDR3aa: CAISGSTGTVDQETQYF
CDR3nt: TGTGCCATCAGTGGGAGCACCGGGACAGTAGACCAAGAGACCCAGTACTTC
d_gene: TRBD1
j_gene: TRBJ2-5
abundance: NA
v_gene: TRBV10-3

CDR3aa: CASSLVGGDYGYTF
CDR3nt: TGTGCCAGCAGCTTAGTAGGGGGGGACTATGGCTACACCTTC
d_gene: NA
j_gene: TRBJ1-2
abundance: NA
v_gene: TRBV7-8

CDR3aa: CASSLEAGTEAFF
CDR3nt: TGTGCCAGCAGCTTAGAAGCCGGGACCGAAGCTTTCTTT
d_gene: NA
j_gene: TRBJ1-1
abundance: NA
v_gene: TRBV7-2

CDR3aa: CASSNTGGAEAFF
CDR3nt: TGTGCCAGTAGTAACACAGGGGGGGCTGAAGCTTTCTTT
d_gene: TRBD1
j_gene: TRBJ1-1
abundance: NA
v_gene: TRBV19